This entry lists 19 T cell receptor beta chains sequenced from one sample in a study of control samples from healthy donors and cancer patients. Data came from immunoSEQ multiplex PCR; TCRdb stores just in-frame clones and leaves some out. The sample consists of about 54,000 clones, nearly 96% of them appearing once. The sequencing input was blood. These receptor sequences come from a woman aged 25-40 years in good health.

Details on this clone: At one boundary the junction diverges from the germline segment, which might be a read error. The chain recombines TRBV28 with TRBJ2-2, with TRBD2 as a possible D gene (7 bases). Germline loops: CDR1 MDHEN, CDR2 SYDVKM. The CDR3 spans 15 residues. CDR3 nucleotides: TGTGCCCGCAGCCTGGGGGGGGCGCGCGCCGGGGAGCTGTTTTTT. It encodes CARSLGGARAGELFF. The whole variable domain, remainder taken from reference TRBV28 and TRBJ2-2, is DVKVTQSSRYLVKRTGEKVFLECVQDMDHENMFWYRQDPGLGLRLIYFSYDVKMKEKGDIPEGYSVSREKKERFSLILESASTNQTSMYLCARSLGGARAGELFFGEGSRLTVL.

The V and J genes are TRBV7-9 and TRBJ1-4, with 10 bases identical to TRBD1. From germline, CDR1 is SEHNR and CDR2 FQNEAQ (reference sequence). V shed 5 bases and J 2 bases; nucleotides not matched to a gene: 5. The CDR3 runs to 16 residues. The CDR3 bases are TGTGCCAGCAGCCCGGGACAGGGGCAGACTAATGAAAAACTGTTTTTT. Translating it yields CASSPGQGQTNEKLFF.

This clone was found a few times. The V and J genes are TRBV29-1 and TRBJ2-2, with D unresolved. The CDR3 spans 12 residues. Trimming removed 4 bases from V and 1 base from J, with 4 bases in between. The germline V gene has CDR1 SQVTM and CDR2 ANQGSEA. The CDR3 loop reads CSVVLNTGELFF. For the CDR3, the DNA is TGCAGCGTTGTTCTGAACACCGGGGAGCTGTTTTTT.

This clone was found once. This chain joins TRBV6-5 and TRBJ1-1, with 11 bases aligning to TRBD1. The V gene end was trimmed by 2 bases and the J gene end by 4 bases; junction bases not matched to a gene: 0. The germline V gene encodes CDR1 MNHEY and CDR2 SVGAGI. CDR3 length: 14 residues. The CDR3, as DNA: TGTGCCAGCAGTTACGGGACAGGGGGCACTGAAGCTTTCTTT. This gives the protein CASSYGTGGTEAFF.

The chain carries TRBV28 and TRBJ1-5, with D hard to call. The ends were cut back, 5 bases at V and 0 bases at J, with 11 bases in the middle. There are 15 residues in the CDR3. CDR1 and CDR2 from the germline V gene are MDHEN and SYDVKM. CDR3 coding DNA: TGTGCCAGCAGTGGATGGGGTGCTAGCAATCAGCCCCAGCATTTT. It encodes CASSGWGASNQPQHF.

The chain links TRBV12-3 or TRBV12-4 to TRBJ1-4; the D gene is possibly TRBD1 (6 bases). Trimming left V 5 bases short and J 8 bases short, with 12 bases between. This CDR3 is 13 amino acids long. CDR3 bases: TGTGCCAGCAGTCTTGGGGGCGGCGAAAAACTGTTTTTT. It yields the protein CASSLGGGEKLFF.

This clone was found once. The CDR3 nucleotides read TGTGCCAGCAGCTTAGCACAGACTTCTAGCACAGATACGCAGTATTTT. Translating it yields CASSLAQTSSTDTQYF. The chain joins TRBV7-9 to TRBJ2-3; D unclear. The length of the CDR3 is 16 residues. CDR1 and CDR2 from the germline V gene are SEHNR and FQNEAQ (reference sequence). V lost 0 bases to trimming and J lost 0 bases, with 10 bases between them.

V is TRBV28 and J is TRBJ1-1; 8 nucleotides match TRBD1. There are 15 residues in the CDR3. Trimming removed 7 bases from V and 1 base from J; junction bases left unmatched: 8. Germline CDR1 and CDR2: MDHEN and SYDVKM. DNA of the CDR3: TGTGCCAGCATTAAACCCGGACAGGGGAACACTGAAGCTTTCTTT. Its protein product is CASIKPGQGNTEAFF.

CDR3 DNA: TGCGCCAGCAGCCATCAGGGCGGCACCGGGGAGCTGTTTTTT. It codes for CASSHQGGTGELFF. The chain recombines TRBV4-1 with TRBJ2-2, with a tentative D call TRBD1 (5 bases). The V gene's germline CDR1 is MGHRA and CDR2 YSYEKL. This CDR3 region has 14 residues. Trimming removed 3 bases from V and 4 bases from J, with 9 bases in between.

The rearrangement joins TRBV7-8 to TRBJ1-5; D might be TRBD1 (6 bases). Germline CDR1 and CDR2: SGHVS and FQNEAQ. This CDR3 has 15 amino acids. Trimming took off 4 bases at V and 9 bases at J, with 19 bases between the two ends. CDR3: CASSSGQGSGWPQHF. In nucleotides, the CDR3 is TGTGCCAGCAGCTCGGGACAAGGGTCGGGTTGGCCCCAGCATTTT.

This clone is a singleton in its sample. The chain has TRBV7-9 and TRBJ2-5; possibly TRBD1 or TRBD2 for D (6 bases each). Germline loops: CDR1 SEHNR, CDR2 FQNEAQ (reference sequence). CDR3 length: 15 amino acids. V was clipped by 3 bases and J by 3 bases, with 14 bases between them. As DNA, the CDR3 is TGTGCCAGCAGCTTGAGGGGGGCTTGGGAAGAGACCCAGTACTTC. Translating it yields CASSLRGAWEETQYF.

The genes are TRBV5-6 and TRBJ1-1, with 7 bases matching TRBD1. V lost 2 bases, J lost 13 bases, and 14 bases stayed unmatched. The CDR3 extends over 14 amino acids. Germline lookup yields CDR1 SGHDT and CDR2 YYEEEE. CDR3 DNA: TGTGCCAGCAGCTTCGGGAGTGGAGGGGGCGGGTATTTCTTT. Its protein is CASSFGSGGGGYFF.

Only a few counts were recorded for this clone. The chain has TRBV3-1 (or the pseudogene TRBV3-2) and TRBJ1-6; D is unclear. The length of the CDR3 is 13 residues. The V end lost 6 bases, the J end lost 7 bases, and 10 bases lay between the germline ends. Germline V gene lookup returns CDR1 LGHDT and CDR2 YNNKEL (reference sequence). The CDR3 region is CASRANLNSPLHF. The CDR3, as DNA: TGTGCCAGCAGGGCAAACTTGAATTCACCCCTCCACTTT.

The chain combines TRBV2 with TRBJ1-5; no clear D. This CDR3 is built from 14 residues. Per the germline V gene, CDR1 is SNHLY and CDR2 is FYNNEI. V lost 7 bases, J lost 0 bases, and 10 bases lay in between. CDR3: CASTGVYSNQPQHF. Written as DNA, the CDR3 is TGTGCCAGCACAGGAGTTTATAGCAATCAGCCCCAGCATTTT.

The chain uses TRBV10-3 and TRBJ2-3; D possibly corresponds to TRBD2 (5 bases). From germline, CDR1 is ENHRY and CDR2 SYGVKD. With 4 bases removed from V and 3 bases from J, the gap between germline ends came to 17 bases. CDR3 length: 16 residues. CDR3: CAISGSESGWTDTQYF. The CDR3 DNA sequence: TGTGCCATCAGTGGTTCGGAGTCGGGATGGACAGATACGCAGTATTTT.

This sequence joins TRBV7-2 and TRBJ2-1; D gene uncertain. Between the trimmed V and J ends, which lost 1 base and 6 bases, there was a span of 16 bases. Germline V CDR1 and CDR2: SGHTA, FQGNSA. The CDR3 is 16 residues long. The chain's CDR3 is CASSLGLGRRVNEQFF. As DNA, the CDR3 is TGTGCCAGCAGCTTAGGGCTGGGCCGCCGGGTCAATGAGCAGTTCTTC.

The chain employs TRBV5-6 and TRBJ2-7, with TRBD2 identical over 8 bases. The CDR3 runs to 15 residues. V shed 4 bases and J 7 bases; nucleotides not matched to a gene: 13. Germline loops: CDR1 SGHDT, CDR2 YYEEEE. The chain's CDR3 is CASSPGVAGPKEQYF. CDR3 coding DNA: TGTGCCAGCAGCCCCGGGGTAGCGGGACCTAAAGAGCAGTACTTC. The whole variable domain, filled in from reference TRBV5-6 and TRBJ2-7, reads DAGVTQSPTHLIKTRGQQVTLRCSPKSGHDTVSWYQQALGQGPQFIFQYYEEEERQRGNFPDRFSGHQFPNYSSELNVNALLLGDSALYLCASSPGVAGPKEQYFGPGTRLTVT.

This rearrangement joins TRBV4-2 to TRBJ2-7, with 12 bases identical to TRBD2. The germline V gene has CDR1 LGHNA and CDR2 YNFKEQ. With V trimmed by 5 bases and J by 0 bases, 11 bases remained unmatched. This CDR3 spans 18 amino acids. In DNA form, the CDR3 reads TGTGCCAGCAGCTCACAATTTCGGACTAGCGGGAACTCCTACGAGCAGTACTTC. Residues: CASSSQFRTSGNSYEQYF.

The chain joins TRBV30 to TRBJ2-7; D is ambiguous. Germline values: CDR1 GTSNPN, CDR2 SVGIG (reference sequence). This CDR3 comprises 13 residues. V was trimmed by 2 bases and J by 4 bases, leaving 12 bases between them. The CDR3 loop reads CAWSSGVKYEQYF. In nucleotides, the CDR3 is TGTGCCTGGAGTTCTGGAGTTAAATACGAGCAGTACTTC.